One sample yielded the 13 T cell receptor beta chains listed below, sequenced in a study of shared clonotypes between healthy human individuals. Some clones are missing from TCRdb's copy, which holds only in-frame ones; the method was immunoSEQ multiplex PCR. Here the sample spans approximately 2.4 million clones, approximately 95% being singletons. Sequencing used naive CD4+ T cells sorted from blood. Noted subset: CD45RA+ positively selected. Every receptor here comes from a man aged 18 to 29 in good health.

The chain uses TRBV12-5 and TRBJ2-3; TRBD1 aligns across 8 bases. V was pared by 7 bases and J by 8 bases, with 14 bases of the junction left unmatched. This CDR3 is 15 amino acids long. Germline CDR1 and CDR2: LGHNT and FRNRAP. In DNA, the CDR3 is TGTGCTAGTGCCCCCCGGACAGGGTCGAGAGGTACGCAGTATTTT. As protein: CASAPRTGSRGTQYF.

The rearrangement uses TRBV6-5 and TRBJ1-2; no reliable D call. Germline-derived CDR1 and CDR2 are MNHEY and SVGAGI. The CDR3 extends over 14 amino acids. Deletions cut 5 bases from V and 0 bases from J, with 10 bases between. The CDR3 spells CASSQGVANYGYTF. CDR3 in DNA: TGTGCCAGCAGTCAAGGTGTAGCTAACTATGGCTACACCTTC.

Turning to this clone: Other DNA sequences in this sample translate to the same CDR3. CDR3 sequence (DNA): TGTGCCAGTAGTATTGGAAGACTCTCTGGAAACACCATATATTTT. This codes for CASSIGRLSGNTIYF. J is TRBJ1-3 and V is TRBV19; D remains ambiguous. This CDR3 is built from 15 residues. Germline-derived CDR1 and CDR2 are LNHDA and SQIVND (reference sequence). Trimming shortened V by 3 bases and J by 0 bases, and 9 bases separated the two germline ends.

V gene TRBV7-3 combines with J gene TRBJ2-3; TRBD2 matches 8 bases. The V and J ends lost 1 base and 1 base, in that order; junction bases with no gene match: 4. Germline V gene sequence: CDR1 SGHTA, CDR2 FQGTGA. The CDR3 length is 16 residues. For the CDR3, the DNA is TGTGCCAGCAGCTTAATGAGTAGCGGGGGCACAGATACGCAGTATTTT. Amino acid sequence: CASSLMSSGGTDTQYF.

The chain employs TRBV5-4 and TRBJ1-3; D may be TRBD1 (6 bases). The CDR3 has 17 residues. Deletions cut 4 bases from V and 0 bases from J, with 17 bases between. Germline CDR1 SGHNT, CDR2 YYREEE (reference sequence). This CDR3 reads CASSIDVLGASGNTIYF. The CDR3, as DNA: TGTGCCAGCAGCATAGACGTGTTGGGGGCCTCTGGAAACACCATATATTTT. The entire variable domain, with the rest obtained from reference TRBV5-4 and TRBJ1-3, is as follows: ETGVTQSPTHLIKTRGQQVTLRCSSQSGHNTVSWYQQALGQGPQFIFQYYREEENGRGNFPPRFSGLQFPNYSSELNVNALELDDSALYLCASSIDVLGASGNTIYFGEGSWLTVV.

The V gene is TRBV6-4, the J gene TRBJ2-7; perhaps TRBD1 as D (6 bases). Germline V CDR1 and CDR2: MRHNA, SNTAGT. Deletions cut 2 bases from V and 3 bases from J, with 20 bases between. This CDR3 contains 17 residues. The CDR3 region has the DNA TGTGCCAGCAGTGACCCTCAAGAGGGACACAACCTCTACGAGCAGTACTTC. It encodes CASSDPQEGHNLYEQYF.

The CDR3 DNA sequence: TGTGCCATCAGTGTTCCAGGGAGCGCCTACGAGCAGTACTTC. It specifies CAISVPGSAYEQYF. The rearrangement joins TRBV10-3 to TRBJ2-7; TRBD1 or TRBD2 may be the D gene (5 bases each). This CDR3 has 14 residues. From germline, CDR1 is ENHRY and CDR2 SYGVKD. V was trimmed by 4 bases and J by 2 bases, leaving 12 bases between them.

The CDR3 DNA reads TGTGCCAGCCAGGGATACACCGGGGAGCTGTTTTTT. Its protein is CASQGYTGELFF. The genes are TRBV28 and TRBJ2-2, with D maybe TRBD1 (5 bases). From germline, CDR1 is MDHEN and CDR2 SYDVKM. The CDR3 contains 12 residues. V lost 8 bases and J lost 3, with 7 bases in between.

V usage is TRBV11-2 and J usage is TRBJ1-3, with TRBD1 matching 9 bases. The V gene end was trimmed by 8 bases and the J gene end by 0 bases; junction bases not matched to a gene: 8. In germline, CDR1 is SGHAT, CDR2 FQNNGV. This CDR3 is 16 amino acids long. The CDR3 DNA is TGTGCCAGCCTGGAGGGACAGGGCGGCTCTGGAAACACCATATATTTT. It is translated as CASLEGQGGSGNTIYF.

The chain combines TRBV7-9 with TRBJ1-5; no reliable D call. The germline V gene has CDR1 SEHNR and CDR2 FQNEAQ (reference sequence). This CDR3 contains 14 residues. V was pared by 1 base and J by 3 bases, with 7 bases between. This CDR3 reads CASSLDGDNQPQHF. CDR3 DNA sequence: TGTGCCAGCAGCTTAGACGGGGACAATCAGCCCCAGCATTTT.

This sequence joins TRBV6-1 and TRBJ1-2; 7 positions match TRBD1. Germline V lookup: CDR1 MNHNS, CDR2 SASEGT. The CDR3 covers 14 residues. V lost 4 bases and J lost 8; bases outside the gene matches: 10. The CDR3 coding sequence is TGTGCCAGCAGTGTTCTAGACAGGGCCGGCGGCTACACCTTC. Residues: CASSVLDRAGGYTF.

This clone was seen a handful of times. As DNA, the CDR3 is TGCGCCAGCAGTCCTTTGACTAGGGATTGGAACAATGAGCAGTTCTTC. Translation: CASSPLTRDWNNEQFF. The rearrangement uses TRBV4-1 and TRBJ2-1; a weak D match, TRBD2 (6 bases). The CDR3 is 16 residues long. CDR1 is MGHRA and CDR2 is YSYEKL in the germline V gene. Trimming stripped 6 bases from V and 5 bases from J, with 20 bases between.

A note on this clone: Other DNA sequences in this sample translate to the same CDR3. V is TRBV18 and J is TRBJ1-5; D is perhaps TRBD1 (6 bases). Trimming took off 1 base at V and 6 bases at J, with 10 bases between the two ends. CDR1 and CDR2 (germline): KGHSH, LQKENI. This CDR3 has 14 amino acids. The CDR3 protein is CASSPQGGGQPQHF. As DNA, the CDR3 is TGTGCCAGCTCACCACAGGGGGGAGGTCAGCCCCAGCATTTT.